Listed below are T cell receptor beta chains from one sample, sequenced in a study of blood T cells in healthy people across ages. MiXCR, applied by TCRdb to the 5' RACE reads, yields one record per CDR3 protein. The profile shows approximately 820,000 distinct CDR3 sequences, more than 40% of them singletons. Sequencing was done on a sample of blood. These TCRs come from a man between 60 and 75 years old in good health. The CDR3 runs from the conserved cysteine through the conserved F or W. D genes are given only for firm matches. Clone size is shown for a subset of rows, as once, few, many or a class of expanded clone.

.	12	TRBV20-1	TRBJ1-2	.	CSARKPAEDYTF	TGCAGTGCTAGAAAGCCAGCAGAGGACTACACCTTC
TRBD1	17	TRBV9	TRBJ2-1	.	CASSSPSEDRVSNEQFF	TGTGCCAGCAGCTCCCCCTCCGAGGACAGGGTCTCCAATGAGCAGTTCTTC
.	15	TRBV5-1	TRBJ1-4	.	CASSLQGQFGEKLFF	TGCGCCAGCAGCTTGCAAGGACAGTTCGGAGAAAAACTGTTTTTT
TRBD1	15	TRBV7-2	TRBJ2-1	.	CASSPGQGLKVGKFF	TGTGCCAGCAGCCCGGGACAGGGGTTAAAGGTGGGAAAGTTCTTC
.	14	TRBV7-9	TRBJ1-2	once	CASSHPVGSSGYTF	TGTGCCAGCAGCCACCCCGTGGGTTCTTCTGGCTACACCTTC
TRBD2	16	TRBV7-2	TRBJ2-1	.	CASSLTGTSVYNEQFF	TGTGCCAGCAGCCTAACCGGGACTAGCGTCTACAATGAGCAGTTCTTC
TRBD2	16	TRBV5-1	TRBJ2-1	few	CASSWGGLAGTNEQFF	TGCGCCAGCAGCTGGGGGGGACTAGCGGGGACCAATGAGCAGTTCTTC
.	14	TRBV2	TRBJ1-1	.	CATHPDGENTEAFF	TGTGCCACACATCCCGACGGCGAGAACACTGAAGCTTTCTTT
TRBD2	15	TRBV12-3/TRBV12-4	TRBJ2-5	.	CASSLTGGPGETQYF	TGTGCCAGCAGTTTGACGGGGGGGCCGGGAGAGACCCAGTACTTC
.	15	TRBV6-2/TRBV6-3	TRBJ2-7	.	CASSYAALNSYEQYF	TGTGCCAGCAGTTACGCAGCACTGAACTCCTACGAGCAGTACTTC
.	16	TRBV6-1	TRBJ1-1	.	CASSGPLGGLNTEAFF	TGTGCCAGCAGTGGGCCTCTCGGGGGGTTGAACACTGAAGCTTTCTTT
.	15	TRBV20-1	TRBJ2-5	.	CSSRAGTTAGETQYF	TGCAGTTCACGGGCAGGGACAACCGCGGGGGAGACCCAGTACTTC
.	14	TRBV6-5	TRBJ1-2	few	CASSYSGYRYGYTF	TGTGCCAGCAGTTACTCCGGATACAGATATGGCTACACCTTC
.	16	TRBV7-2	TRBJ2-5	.	CASSSAITRAGETQYF	TGTGCCAGCAGCTCCGCCATAACTAGGGCGGGTGAGACCCAGTACTTC
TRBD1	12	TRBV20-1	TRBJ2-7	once	CSATGTGNEQYF	TGCAGTGCTACCGGGACAGGGAACGAGCAGTACTTC
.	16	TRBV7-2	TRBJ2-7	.	CASSLGPGESSCEQYF	TGTGCCAGCAGCTTAGGGCCGGGGGAAAGCTCCTGCGAGCAGTACTTC
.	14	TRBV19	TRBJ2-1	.	CASSGQGILNEQFF	TGTGCCAGTAGTGGCCAGGGGATTCTCAATGAGCAGTTCTTC
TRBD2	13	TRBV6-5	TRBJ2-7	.	CATRRDYTYEQYF	TGTGCCACCAGAAGGGACTACACCTACGAGCAGTACTTC
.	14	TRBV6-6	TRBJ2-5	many	CASSPKGTRETQYF	TGTGCCAGCAGCCCGAAGGGAACAAGGGAGACCCAGTACTTC
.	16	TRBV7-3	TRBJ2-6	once	CASSLLPLSGANVLTF	TGTGCCAGCAGCTTATTACCCCTCTCTGGGGCCAACGTCCTGACTTTC
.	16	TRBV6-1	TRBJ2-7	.	CASSEAVTGSSYEQYF	TGTGCCAGCAGTGAAGCTGTGACAGGCAGCTCCTACGAGCAGTACTTC
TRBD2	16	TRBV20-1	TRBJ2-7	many	CSAEGRSGGALYEQYF	TGCAGTGCCGAGGGCCGAAGCGGGGGGGCCCTTTACGAGCAGTACTTC
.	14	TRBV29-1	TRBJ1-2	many	CSVVRGSGKGGYTF	TGCAGCGTTGTAAGAGGGTCAGGGAAGGGTGGCTACACCTTC
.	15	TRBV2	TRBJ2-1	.	CASSAAVRSYNEQFF	TGTGCCAGCAGTGCGGCGGTCCGCTCCTACAATGAGCAGTTCTTC
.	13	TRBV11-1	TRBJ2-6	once	CASSLDGANVLTF	TGTGCCAGCAGCTTAGACGGGGCCAACGTCCTGACTTTC
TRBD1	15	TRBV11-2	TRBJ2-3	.	CASSPTGTETDTQYF	TGTGCCAGCAGCCCGACGGGGACAGAGACAGATACGCAGTATTTT
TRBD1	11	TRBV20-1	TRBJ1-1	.	CSASAGTGSFF	TGCAGTGCTAGTGCCGGGACAGGGTCTTTCTTT
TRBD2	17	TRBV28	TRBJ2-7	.	CASSLLLSGGLDNEQYF	TGTGCCAGCAGTTTACTACTAAGCGGGGGGCTGGACAATGAGCAGTACTTC
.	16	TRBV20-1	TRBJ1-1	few	CSAPFGWSGGDTEAFF	TGCAGTGCTCCCTTCGGGTGGTCGGGCGGGGACACTGAAGCTTTCTTT
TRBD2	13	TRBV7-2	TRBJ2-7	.	CASRASGSYEQYF	TGTGCCAGCCGGGCTAGCGGGAGCTACGAGCAGTACTTC
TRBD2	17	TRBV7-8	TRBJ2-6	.	CASSSRTSSSGANALTF	TGTGCCAGCAGCTCCCGGACTAGTTCGTCTGGGGCCAACGCCCTGACTTTC
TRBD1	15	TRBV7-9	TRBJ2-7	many	CASSFPGQGAYEQYF	TGTGCCAGCAGCTTCCCGGGACAGGGGGCGTACGAGCAGTACTTC
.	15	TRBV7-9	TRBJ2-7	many	CASSPGDRRVQEQYF	TGTGCCAGCAGTCCAGGAGACCGCAGGGTTCAGGAGCAGTACTTC
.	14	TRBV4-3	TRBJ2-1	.	CASSQEFSYNEQFF	TGCGCCAGCAGCCAAGAGTTTAGTTACAATGAGCAGTTCTTC
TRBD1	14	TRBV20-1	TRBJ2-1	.	CSARPGTDYNEQFF	TGCAGTGCTAGACCCGGGACAGACTACAATGAGCAGTTCTTC
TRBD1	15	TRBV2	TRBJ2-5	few	CASSHPGDRQETQYF	TGTGCCAGCAGCCACCCCGGGGACAGACAAGAGACCCAGTACTTC
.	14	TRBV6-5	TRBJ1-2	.	CASSYSGQSYGYTF	TGTGCCAGCAGTTACTCAGGACAGAGCTATGGCTACACCTTC
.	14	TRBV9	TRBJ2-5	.	CASGVGAFQETQYF	TGTGCCAGCGGCGTGGGGGCCTTCCAAGAGACCCAGTACTTC
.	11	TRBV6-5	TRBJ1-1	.	CASVSYTEAFF	TGTGCCTCCGTCAGCTACACTGAAGCTTTCTTT
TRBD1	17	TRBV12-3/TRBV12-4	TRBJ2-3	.	CASSPRPGTVSADTQYF	TGTGCCAGCAGCCCTAGACCCGGGACAGTGAGCGCAGATACGCAGTATTTT
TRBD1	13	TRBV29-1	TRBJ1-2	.	CSAGQGARYGYTF	TGCAGCGCAGGACAGGGGGCGCGATATGGCTACACCTTC
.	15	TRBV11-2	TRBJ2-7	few	CASSLGGQGRNEQYF	TGTGCCAGCAGCTTAGGGGGGCAGGGTAGGAACGAGCAGTACTTC
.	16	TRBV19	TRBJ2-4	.	CASSEFGDLAKNIQYF	TGTGCCAGTAGTGAATTTGGGGACCTAGCCAAAAACATTCAGTACTTC
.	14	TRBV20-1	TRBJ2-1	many	CSAPINGDYNEQFF	TGCAGTGCCCCCATCAACGGTGACTACAATGAGCAGTTCTTC
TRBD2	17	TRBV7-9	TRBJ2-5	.	CASSPPWGGLDQETQYF	TGTGCCAGCAGCCCCCCCTGGGGGGGACTCGACCAAGAGACCCAGTACTTC
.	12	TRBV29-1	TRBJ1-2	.	CSVTRDESRYTF	TGCAGCGTAACCCGGGACGAATCCCGCTACACCTTC
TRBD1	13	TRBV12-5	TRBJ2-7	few	CASGTGGHYEQYF	TGTGCTAGTGGGACAGGGGGTCACTACGAGCAGTACTTC